The entry that follows covers one T cell receptor beta chain sequence. Which antigen it targets is not known. No base-level quality is on record; no much larger clone is a single base apart. This sample stems from a study of control samples from healthy donors and cancer patients (dated by TCRdb to about 2020). Reading from cysteine to phenylalanine, the CDR3 counts 18 amino acids. Only the CDR3 part of the read is kept: 54 bases, read in frame from the first base. Trimming costs V 2 bases and J 0 bases, and their ends lie 17 bases apart. The germline V gene (reference sequence) sets CDR1 to LNHDA and CDR2 to SQIVND. The library was prepared using the immunoSEQ multiplex PCR assay. This immuneACCESS table, as held by TCRdb, lists in-frame sequences with V and J called but not all clones. Of the missing ones, under half trace to an unresolved V gene in checked studies; the others have no known cause. The sample data list 140,000 or so clones, and around 94% of these were observed just once. The ten largest make up approximately 15% of the sample.

The specimen sequenced was PBMCs. The chain is made from TRBV19 and TRBJ1-5; the D gene lacks a confident call. The source of this sequence is a man aged 60 to 69 with colorectal cancer. For the CDR3, the sequence is CASSIRARLLGSNQPQHF. The DNA reads TGTGCCAGTAGTATAAGGGCGAGGCTCTTAGGTAGCAATCAGCCCCAGCATTTT.